This T cell receptor (beta chain) is from a study of blood T cell repertoires in COVID-19. Study overall: Donors in the United States, Italy and Spain gave samples during acute or convalescent COVID-19. Sources were T cells, B-cell-depleted T cells, or PBMCs; the material itself was cDNA or gDNA.

Original data processing: Reference gene primer amplification gave nucleated cell count estimates. The data were produced by immunoSEQ multiplex PCR, yet TCRdb's version contains in-frame clones alone and is incomplete. V and J calls and clone size follow that table, whereas D and trimming were derived from the DNA. Of approximately 200,000 clones listed, about 87% are singletons. The germline V gene has CDR1 SGHNT and CDR2 YENEEA. The CDR3 spans 13 residues. The J segment lost 0 bases and the V segment lost 8 bases, leaving 2 bases of the junction unmatched. The chain couples TRBV11-3 to TRBJ1-1; 8 bases align to TRBD1. The source material was peripheral blood. The receptor comes from a man in his sixties who had recovered from COVID-19. CDR3: CASGQGMNTEAFF. Here the CDR3 DNA reads TGTGCCAGCGGACAGGGAATGAACACTGAAGCTTTCTTT.